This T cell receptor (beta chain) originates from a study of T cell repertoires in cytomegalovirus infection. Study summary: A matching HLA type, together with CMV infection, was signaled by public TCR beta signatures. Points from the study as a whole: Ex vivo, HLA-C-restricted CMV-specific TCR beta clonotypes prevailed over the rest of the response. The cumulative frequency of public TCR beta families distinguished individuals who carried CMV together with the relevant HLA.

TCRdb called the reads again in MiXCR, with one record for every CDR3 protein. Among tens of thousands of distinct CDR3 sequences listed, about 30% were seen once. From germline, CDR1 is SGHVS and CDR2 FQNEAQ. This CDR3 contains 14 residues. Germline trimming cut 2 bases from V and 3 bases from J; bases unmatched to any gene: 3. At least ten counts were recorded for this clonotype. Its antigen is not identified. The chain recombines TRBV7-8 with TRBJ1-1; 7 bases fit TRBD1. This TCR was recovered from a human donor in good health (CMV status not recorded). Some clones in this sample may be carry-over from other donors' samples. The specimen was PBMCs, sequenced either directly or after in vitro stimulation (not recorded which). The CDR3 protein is CASSLTQGYTEAFF. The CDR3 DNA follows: TGTGCCAGCAGCTTAACACAGGGGTACACTGAAGCTTTCTTT.